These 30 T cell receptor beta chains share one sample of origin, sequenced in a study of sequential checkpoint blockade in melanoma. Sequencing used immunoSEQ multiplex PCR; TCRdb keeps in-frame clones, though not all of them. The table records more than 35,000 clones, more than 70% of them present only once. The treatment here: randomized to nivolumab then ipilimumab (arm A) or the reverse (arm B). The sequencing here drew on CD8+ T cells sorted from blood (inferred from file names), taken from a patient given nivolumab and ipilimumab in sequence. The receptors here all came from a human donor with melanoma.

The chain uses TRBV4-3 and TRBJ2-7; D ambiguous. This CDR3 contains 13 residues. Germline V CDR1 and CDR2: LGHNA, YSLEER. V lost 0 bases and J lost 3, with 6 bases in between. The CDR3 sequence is CASSQDLGYEQYV. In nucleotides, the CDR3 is TGCGCCAGCAGCCAAGATTTGGGCTACGAGCAGTACGTC.

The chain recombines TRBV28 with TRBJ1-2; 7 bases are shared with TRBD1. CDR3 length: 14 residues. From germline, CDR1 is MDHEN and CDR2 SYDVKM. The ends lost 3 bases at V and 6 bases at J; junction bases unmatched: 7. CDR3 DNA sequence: TGTGCCAGCAGTTTCGACAGGGAGGTGAATGGCTACACCTTC. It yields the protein CASSFDREVNGYTF.

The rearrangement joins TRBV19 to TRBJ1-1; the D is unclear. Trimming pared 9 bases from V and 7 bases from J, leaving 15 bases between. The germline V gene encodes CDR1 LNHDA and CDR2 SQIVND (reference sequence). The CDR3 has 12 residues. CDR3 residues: CASQVRYDEAFF. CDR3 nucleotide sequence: TGTGCCAGCCAAGTCAGGTATGATGAAGCTTTCTTT.

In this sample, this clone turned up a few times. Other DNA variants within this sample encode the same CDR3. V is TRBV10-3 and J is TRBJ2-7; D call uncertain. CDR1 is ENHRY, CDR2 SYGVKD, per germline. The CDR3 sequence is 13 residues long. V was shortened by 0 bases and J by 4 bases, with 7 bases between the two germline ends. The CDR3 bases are TGTGCCATCAGTGAGTCGCGGTCATACGAGCAGTACGTC. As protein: CAISESRSYEQYV.

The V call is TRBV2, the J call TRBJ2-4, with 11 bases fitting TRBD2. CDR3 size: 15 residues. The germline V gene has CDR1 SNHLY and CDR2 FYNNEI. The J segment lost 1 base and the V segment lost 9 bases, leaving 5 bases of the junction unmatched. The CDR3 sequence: CASFSGRGAKNIQYF. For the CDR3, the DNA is TGTGCCAGTTTTAGCGGGAGGGGGGCCAAAAACATTCAGTACTTC.

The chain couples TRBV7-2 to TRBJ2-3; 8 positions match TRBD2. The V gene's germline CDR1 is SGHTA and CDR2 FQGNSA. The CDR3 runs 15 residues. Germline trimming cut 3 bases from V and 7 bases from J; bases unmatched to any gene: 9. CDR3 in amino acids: CASSLGLDLPHTQYF. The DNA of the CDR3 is TGTGCCAGCAGCTTGGGACTAGATCTTCCCCATACGCAGTATTTT.

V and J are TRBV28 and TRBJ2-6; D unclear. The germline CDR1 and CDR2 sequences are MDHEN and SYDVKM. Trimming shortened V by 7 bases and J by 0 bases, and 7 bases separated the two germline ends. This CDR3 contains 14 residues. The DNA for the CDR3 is TGTGCCAGCAACCCTATCTCTGGGGCCAACGTCCTGACTTTC. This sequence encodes CASNPISGANVLTF.

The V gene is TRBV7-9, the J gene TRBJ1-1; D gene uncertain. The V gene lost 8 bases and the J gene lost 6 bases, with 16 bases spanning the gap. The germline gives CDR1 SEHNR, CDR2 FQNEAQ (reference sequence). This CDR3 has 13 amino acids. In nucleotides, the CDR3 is TGTGCCAGCGATGAGGGTTGGTTCCCTGAAGCTTTCTTT. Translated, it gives CASDEGWFPEAFF.

This chain's CDR3 is CASSTGWYEQYF. CDR3 nucleotides: TGCGCCAGCTCGACAGGGTGGTACGAGCAGTACTTC. This rearrangement joins TRBV5-1 to TRBJ2-7, with 7 bases lining up with TRBD1. Germline V gene data show CDR1 as SGHRS and CDR2 as YFSETQ. The V gene end was trimmed by 7 bases and the J gene end by 4 bases; junction bases not matched to a gene: 5. The CDR3 sequence is 12 residues long.

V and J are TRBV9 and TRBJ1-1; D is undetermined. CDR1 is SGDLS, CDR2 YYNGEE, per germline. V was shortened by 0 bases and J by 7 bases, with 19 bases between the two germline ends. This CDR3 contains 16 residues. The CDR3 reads CASSVEAGPTGGEAFF. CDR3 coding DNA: TGTGCCAGCAGCGTAGAAGCAGGTCCGACGGGAGGTGAAGCTTTCTTT. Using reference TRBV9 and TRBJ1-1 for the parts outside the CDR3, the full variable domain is DSGVTQTPKHLITATGQRVTLRCSPRSGDLSVYWYQQSLDQGLQFLIQYYNGEERAKGNILERFSAQQFPDLHSELNLSSLELGDSALYFCASSVEAGPTGGEAFFGQGTRLTVV.

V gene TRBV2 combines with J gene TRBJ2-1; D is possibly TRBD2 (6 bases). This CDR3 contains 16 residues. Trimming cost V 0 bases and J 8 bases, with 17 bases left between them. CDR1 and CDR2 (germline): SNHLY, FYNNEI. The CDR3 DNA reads TGTGCCAGCAGTGAAGCGTGGGCCGGTAGCGGTGATGAGCAGTTCTTC. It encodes CASSEAWAGSGDEQFF.

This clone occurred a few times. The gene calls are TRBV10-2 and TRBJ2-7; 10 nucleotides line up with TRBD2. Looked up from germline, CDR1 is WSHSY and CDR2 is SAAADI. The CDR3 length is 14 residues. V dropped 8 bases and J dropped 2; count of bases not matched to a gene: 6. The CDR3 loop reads CASAPGLATYEQYV. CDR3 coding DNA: TGCGCCAGCGCACCGGGACTAGCGACCTACGAGCAGTACGTC.

The CDR3 here is CASSVGDTSYEQYV. Here the CDR3 DNA reads TGTGCCAGCAGCGTAGGTGACACATCCTACGAGCAGTACGTC. The V and J genes are TRBV5-8 and TRBJ2-7; D unclear. V dropped 4 bases and J dropped 1 base, with 12 bases sitting between them. CDR3 length equals 14 residues. Germline V gives CDR1 SGHTS, CDR2 YDEGEE.

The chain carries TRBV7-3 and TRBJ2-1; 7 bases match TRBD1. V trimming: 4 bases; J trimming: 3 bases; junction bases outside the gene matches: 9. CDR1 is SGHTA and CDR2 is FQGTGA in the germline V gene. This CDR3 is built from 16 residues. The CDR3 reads CASSSTQGVNYNEQFF. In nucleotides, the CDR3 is TGTGCCAGCAGCTCTACTCAGGGGGTAAACTACAATGAGCAGTTCTTC. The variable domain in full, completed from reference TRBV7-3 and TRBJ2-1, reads GAGVSQTPSNKVTEKGKYVELRCDPISGHTALYWYRQSLGQGPEFLIYFQGTGAADDSGLPNDRFFAVRPEGSVSTLKIQRTERGDSAVYLCASSSTQGVNYNEQFFGPGTRLTVL.

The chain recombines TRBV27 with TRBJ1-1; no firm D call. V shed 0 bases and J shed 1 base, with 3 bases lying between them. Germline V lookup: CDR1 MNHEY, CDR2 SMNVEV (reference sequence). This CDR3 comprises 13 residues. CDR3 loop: CASSLSRNTEAFF. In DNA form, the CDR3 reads TGTGCCAGCAGTTTATCGAGGAACACTGAAGCTTTCTTT.

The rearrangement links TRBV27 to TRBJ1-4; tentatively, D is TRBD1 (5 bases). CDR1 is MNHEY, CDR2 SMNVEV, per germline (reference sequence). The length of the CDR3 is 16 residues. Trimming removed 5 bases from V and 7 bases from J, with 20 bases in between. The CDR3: CASSLTYGGLGEKLFF. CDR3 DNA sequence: TGTGCCAGCAGTCTAACCTACGGGGGTTTAGGTGAAAAACTGTTTTTT.

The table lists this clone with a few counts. The CDR3 spells CASRLAGGNPYNEQFF. CDR3 in DNA: TGTGCCAGCAGATTAGCGGGAGGTAACCCCTACAATGAGCAGTTCTTC. The chain has TRBV6-6 and TRBJ2-1; 10 positions agree with TRBD2. The V gene end was trimmed by 6 bases and the J gene end by 2 bases; junction bases not matched to a gene: 7. CDR3 size: 16 residues. Germline values: CDR1 MNHNY, CDR2 SVGAGI (reference sequence).

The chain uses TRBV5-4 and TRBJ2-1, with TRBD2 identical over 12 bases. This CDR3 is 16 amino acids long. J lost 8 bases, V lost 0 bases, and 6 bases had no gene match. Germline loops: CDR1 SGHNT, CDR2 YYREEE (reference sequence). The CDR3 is CASSLARLAGGDEQFF. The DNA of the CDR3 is TGTGCCAGCAGCTTGGCCAGGCTAGCGGGAGGGGATGAGCAGTTCTTC.

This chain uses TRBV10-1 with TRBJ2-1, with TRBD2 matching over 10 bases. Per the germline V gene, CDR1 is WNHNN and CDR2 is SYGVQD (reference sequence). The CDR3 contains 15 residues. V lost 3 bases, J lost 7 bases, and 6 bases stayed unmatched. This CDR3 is CASSEGLAGVNEQFF. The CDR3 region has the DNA TGCGCCAGCAGTGAAGGGCTAGCGGGAGTGAATGAGCAGTTCTTC.

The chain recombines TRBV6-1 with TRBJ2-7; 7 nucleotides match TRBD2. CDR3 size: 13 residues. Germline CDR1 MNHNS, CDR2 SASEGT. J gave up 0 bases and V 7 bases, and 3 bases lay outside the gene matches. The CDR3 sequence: CASNGGFSYEQYV. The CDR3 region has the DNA TGTGCCAGCAACGGGGGGTTCTCCTACGAGCAGTACGTC.

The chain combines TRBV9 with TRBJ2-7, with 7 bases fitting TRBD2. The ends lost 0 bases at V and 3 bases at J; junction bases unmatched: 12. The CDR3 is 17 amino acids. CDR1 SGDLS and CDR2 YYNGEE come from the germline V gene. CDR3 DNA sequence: TGTGCCAGCAGCGTAGGTCGAAGTGGGCTAGCGGTCTACGAGCAGTACTTC. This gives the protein CASSVGRSGLAVYEQYF.

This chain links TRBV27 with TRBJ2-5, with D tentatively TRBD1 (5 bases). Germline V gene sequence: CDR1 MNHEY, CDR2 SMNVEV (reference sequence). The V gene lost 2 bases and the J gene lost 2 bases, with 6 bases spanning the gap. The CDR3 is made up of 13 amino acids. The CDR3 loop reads CASSLQGQETQYF. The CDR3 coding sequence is TGTGCCAGCAGTTTACAGGGTCAAGAGACCCAGTACTTC.

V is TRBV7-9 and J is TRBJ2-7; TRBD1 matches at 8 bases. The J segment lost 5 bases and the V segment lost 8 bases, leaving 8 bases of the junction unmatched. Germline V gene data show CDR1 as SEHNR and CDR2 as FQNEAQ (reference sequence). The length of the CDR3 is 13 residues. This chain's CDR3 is CASHQGALDEQYF. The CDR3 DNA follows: TGTGCCAGCCATCAGGGGGCCCTGGACGAGCAGTACTTC.

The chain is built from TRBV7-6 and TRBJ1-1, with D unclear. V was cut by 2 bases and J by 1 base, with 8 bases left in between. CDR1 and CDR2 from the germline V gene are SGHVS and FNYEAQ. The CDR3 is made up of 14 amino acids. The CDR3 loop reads CASSLWGGNTEAFF. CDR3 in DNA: TGTGCCAGCAGCTTATGGGGAGGGAACACTGAAGCTTTCTTT.

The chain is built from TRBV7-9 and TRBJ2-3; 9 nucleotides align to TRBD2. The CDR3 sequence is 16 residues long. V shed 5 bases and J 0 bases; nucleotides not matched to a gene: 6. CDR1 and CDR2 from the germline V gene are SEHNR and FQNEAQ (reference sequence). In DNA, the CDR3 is TGTGCCAGCAGCCCAGGACTAGCGTCTAGCACAGATACGCAGTATTTT. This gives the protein CASSPGLASSTDTQYF.

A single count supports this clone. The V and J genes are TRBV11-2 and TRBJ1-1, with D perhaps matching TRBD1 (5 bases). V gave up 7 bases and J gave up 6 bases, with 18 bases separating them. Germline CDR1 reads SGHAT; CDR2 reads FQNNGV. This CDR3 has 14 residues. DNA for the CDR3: TGTGCCAGCACCCCTCCCGGGGGGTTGGCTGAAGCTTTCTTT. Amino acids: CASTPPGGLAEAFF.

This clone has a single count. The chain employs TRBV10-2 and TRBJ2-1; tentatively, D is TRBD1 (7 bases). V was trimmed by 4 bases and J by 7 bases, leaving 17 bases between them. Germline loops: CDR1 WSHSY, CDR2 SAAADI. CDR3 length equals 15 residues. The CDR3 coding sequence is TGCGCCAGCAGTGCGAGTCGGGCAGGGGGGAATGAGCAGTTCTTC. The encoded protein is CASSASRAGGNEQFF.

This CDR3 reads CASSAGLANEQYV. For the CDR3, the DNA is TGTGCCAGCAGCGCGGGACTAGCGAACGAGCAGTACGTC. The V gene is TRBV7-2, the J gene TRBJ2-7; 10 bases line up with TRBD2. The CDR3 is 13 amino acids. Germline V gene data show CDR1 as SGHTA and CDR2 as FQGNSA. Unmatched junction bases numbered 3, after V lost 5 bases and J lost 5 bases.

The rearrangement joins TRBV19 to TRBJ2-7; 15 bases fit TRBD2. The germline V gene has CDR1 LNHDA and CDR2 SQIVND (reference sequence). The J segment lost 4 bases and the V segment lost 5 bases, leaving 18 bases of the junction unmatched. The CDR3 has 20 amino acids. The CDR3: CASSAASGTSGRLFIYEQYV. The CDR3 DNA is TGTGCCAGTAGTGCCGCCTCCGGGACTAGCGGGAGGCTCTTTATATACGAGCAGTACGTC.

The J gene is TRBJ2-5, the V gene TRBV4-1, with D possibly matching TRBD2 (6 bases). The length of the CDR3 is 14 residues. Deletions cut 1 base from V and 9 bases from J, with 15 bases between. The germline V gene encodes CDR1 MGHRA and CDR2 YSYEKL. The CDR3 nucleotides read TGCGCCAGCAGCCAAGTTTCGGGACTCCCAGCCCAGTACTTC. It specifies CASSQVSGLPAQYF.